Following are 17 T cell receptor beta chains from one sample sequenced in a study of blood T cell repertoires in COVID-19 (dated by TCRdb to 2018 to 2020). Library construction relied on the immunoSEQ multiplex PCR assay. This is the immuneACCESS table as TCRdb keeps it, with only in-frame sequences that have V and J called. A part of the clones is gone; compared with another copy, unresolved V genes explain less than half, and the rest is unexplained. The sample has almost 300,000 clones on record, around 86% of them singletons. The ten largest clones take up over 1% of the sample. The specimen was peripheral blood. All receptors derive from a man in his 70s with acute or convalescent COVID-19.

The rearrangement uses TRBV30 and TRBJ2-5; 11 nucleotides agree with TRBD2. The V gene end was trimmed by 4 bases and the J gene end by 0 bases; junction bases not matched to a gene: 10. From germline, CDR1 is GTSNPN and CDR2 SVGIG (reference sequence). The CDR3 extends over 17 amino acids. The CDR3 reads CAWKDFSGGADQETQYF. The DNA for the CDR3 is TGTGCCTGGAAGGATTTTAGCGGGGGGGCCGACCAAGAGACCCAGTACTTC.

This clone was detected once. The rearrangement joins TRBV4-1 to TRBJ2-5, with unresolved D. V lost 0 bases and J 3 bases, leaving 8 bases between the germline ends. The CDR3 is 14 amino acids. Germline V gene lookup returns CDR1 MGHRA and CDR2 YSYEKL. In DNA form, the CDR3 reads TGCGCCAGCAGCCAAGAACAGCCCGAAGAGACCCAGTACTTC. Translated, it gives CASSQEQPEETQYF.

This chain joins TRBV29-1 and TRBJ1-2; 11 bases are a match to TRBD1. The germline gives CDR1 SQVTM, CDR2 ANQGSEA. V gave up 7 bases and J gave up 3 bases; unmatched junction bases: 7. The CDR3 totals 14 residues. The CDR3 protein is CSATGTGGDYGYTF. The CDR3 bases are TGCAGCGCCACCGGGACAGGGGGTGACTATGGCTACACCTTC.

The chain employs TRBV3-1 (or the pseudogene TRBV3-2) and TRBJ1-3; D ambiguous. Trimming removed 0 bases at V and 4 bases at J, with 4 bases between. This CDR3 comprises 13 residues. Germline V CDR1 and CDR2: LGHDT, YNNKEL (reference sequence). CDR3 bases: TGTGCCAGCAGCCAAGATCCGGGAAACACCATATATTTT. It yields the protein CASSQDPGNTIYF.

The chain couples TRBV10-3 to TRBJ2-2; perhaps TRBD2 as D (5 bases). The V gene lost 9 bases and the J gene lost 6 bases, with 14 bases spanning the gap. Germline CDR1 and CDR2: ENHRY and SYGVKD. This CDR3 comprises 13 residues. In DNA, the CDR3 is TGTGCCATTGGACTGGATGGGGCCGGGGAGCTGTTTTTT. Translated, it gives CAIGLDGAGELFF.

In DNA form, the CDR3 reads TGTGCCAGCAGCTTAAGAATAGCGGACACCTACGAGCAGTACTTC. Residues: CASSLRIADTYEQYF. The chain joins TRBV7-8 to TRBJ2-7; D is possibly TRBD2 (6 bases). Deletions cut 2 bases from V and 2 bases from J, with 13 bases between. The germline CDR1 and CDR2 sequences are SGHVS and FQNEAQ. The CDR3 totals 15 residues.

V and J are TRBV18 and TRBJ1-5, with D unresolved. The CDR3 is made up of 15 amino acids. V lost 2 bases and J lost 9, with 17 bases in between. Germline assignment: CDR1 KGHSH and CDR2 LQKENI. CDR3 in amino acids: CASSPGAQRGSPQHF. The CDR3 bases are TGTGCCAGCTCACCAGGAGCGCAGCGGGGATCGCCCCAGCATTTT.

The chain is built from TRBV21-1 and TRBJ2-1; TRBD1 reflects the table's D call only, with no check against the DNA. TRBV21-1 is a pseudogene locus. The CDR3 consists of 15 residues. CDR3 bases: TGTGCCAGCAGCAAAGCTGGACAGGCCAACAATGAGCAGTTCTTC. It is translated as CASSKAGQANNEQFF.

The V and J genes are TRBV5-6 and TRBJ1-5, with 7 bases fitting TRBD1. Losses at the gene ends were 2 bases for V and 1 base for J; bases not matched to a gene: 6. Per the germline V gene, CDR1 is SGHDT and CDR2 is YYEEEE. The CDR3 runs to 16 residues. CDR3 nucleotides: TGTGCCAGCAGCTTTTTCCCAGGGGGGAGCAATCAGCCCCAGCATTTT. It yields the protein CASSFFPGGSNQPQHF.

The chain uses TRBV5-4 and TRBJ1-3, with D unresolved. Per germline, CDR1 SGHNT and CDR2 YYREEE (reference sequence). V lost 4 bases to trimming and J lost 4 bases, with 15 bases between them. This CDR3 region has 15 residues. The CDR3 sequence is CASSRGEEGGNTIYF. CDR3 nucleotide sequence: TGTGCCAGCAGCCGGGGTGAAGAAGGGGGAAACACCATATATTTT.

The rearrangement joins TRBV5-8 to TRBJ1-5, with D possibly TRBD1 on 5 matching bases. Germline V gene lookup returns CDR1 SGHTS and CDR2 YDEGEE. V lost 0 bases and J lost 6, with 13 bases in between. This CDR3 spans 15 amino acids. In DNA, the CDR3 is TGTGCCAGCAGCTTGGTTTTGGCAGGGTTTCAGCCCCAGCATTTT. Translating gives CASSLVLAGFQPQHF.

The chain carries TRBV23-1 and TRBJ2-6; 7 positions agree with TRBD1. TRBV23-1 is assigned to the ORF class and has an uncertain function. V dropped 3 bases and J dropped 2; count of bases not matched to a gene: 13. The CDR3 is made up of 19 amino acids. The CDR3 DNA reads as TGCGCCAGCAGTCAGCCTGACAGGGTAGAACTTACTGGGGCCAACGTCCTGACTTTC. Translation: CASSQPDRVELTGANVLTF.

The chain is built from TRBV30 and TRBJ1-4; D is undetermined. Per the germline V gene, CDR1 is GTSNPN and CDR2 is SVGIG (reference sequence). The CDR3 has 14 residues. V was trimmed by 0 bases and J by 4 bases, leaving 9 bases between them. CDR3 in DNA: TGTGCCTGGAGTGTAAACCAGGTTAATGAAAAACTGTTTTTT. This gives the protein CAWSVNQVNEKLFF.

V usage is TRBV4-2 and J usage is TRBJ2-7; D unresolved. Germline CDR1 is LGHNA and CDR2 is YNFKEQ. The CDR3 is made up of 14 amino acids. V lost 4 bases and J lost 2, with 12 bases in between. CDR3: CASSPNAGTYEQYF. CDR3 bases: TGTGCCAGCAGCCCAAACGCAGGAACCTACGAGCAGTACTTC.

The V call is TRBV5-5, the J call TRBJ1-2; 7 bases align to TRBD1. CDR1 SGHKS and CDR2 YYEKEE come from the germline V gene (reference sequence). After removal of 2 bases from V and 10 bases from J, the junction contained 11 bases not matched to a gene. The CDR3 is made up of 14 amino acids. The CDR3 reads CASSLSRGRQDYTF. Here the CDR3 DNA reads TGTGCCAGCAGCTTAAGTAGGGGGCGTCAGGACTACACCTTC.

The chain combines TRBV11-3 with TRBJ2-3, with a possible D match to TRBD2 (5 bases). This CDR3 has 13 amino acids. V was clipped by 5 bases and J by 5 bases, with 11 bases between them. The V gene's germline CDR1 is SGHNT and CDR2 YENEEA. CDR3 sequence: CASSDRLIDTQYF. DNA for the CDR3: TGTGCCAGCAGCGACCGACTAATAGATACGCAGTATTTT.

The CDR3 reads CASSSGTGDNQPQHF. CDR3 nucleotides: TGTGCCAGCTCTTCCGGGACAGGGGATAATCAGCCCCAGCATTTT. The chain uses TRBV18 and TRBJ1-5; the match to TRBD1 covers 10 bases. J was trimmed by 4 bases and V by 6 bases; bases with no gene match: 6. The V gene's germline CDR1 is KGHSH and CDR2 LQKENI. The CDR3 runs to 15 residues.